This is a list of T cell receptor beta chains from one sample in a study of shared clonotypes between healthy human individuals. Here immunoSEQ multiplex PCR was the method, and the copy in TCRdb shows in-frame clones only, minus some. The sample yields around 620,000 clones, 85% to 95% seen once. Sequenced sample: naive CD8+ T cells sorted from blood. The source is a woman between 25 and 40 years old in good health. CDR3s include the opening cysteine and the closing phenylalanine or tryptophan. A D gene is named only where the DNA matches it firmly. Clone size is shown for a subset of rows, as once, few, many or a class of expanded clone.

>once|.|TRBJ2-7|TRBV14
CASSQTKDNDYEQYF
TGTGCCAGCAGCCAGACCAAGGACAACGACTACGAGCAGTACTTC
>.|TRBD1|TRBJ1-5|TRBV27
CASRQGQGNRPQHF
TGTGCCAGCAGACAGGGACAGGGGAATCGGCCCCAGCATTTT
>.|TRBD1|TRBJ1-5|TRBV27
CASSLTGALNQPQHF
TGTGCCAGCAGTTTGACAGGGGCCCTTAATCAGCCCCAGCATTTT
>.|TRBD1|TRBJ2-2|TRBV7-9
CASSSGQGSGELFF
TGTGCCAGCAGCTCCGGACAGGGGTCCGGGGAGCTGTTTTTT
>.|TRBD2|TRBJ2-7|TRBV5-4
CASSLTSGSYEQYF
TGTGCCAGCAGCTTGACTAGCGGCTCCTACGAGCAGTACTTC
>.|.|TRBJ1-5|TRBV27
CASSVGSHQPQHF
TGTGCCAGCAGTGTGGGGTCTCATCAGCCCCAGCATTTT
>.|.|TRBJ2-3|TRBV15
CATSRVPPDTQYF
TGTGCCACCAGCAGAGTACCTCCAGATACGCAGTATTTT
>.|.|TRBJ2-2|TRBV4-1
CASSQVKGTGELFF
TGCGCCAGCAGCCAAGTTAAAGGTACCGGGGAGCTGTTTTTT
>.|.|TRBJ2-7|TRBV5-4
CASSLAGSYEQYF
TGTGCCAGCAGCTTGGCCGGGTCCTACGAGCAGTACTTC
>.|.|TRBJ2-1|TRBV28
CASSLNNEQFF
TGTGCCAGCAGCCTTAACAATGAGCAGTTCTTC
>.|.|TRBJ1-4|TRBV28
CASSLILATNEKLFF
TGTGCCAGCAGTTTAATTTTAGCAACTAATGAAAAACTGTTTTTT
>.|TRBD2|TRBJ2-1|TRBV27
CASSLWTSSEGEQFF
TGTGCCAGCAGTTTATGGACTAGTTCTGAAGGCGAGCAGTTCTTC
>.|TRBD1|TRBJ1-2|TRBV2
CASKSGTGVQDTF
TGTGCCAGCAAATCCGGGACAGGGGTTCAAGACACCTTC
>.|TRBD1|TRBJ1-2|TRBV2
CASRGQGDYGYTF
TGTGCCAGCAGGGGACAGGGGGACTATGGCTACACCTTC
>.|.|TRBJ2-3|TRBV7-9
CASSRTPLGGPDTQYF
TGTGCCAGCAGCCGGACACCCCTTGGAGGCCCAGATACGCAGTATTTT
>.|.|TRBJ2-7|TRBV13
CASSPGTDIDEQYF
TGTGCCAGCAGCCCCGGGACTGACATAGACGAGCAGTACTTC
>.|TRBD1|TRBJ1-2|TRBV11-2
CASSLALQGSAGYTF
TGTGCCAGCAGCTTGGCATTACAGGGGAGCGCTGGCTACACCTTC
>.|.|TRBJ2-5|TRBV29-1
CSVEREWKTQYF
TGCAGCGTTGAAAGGGAGTGGAAGACCCAGTACTTC
>.|.|TRBJ2-2|TRBV2
CASSLSTGELFF
TGTGCCAGCTCACTGAGCACCGGGGAGCTGTTTTTT
>.|TRBD1|TRBJ2-7|TRBV5-6
CASSPQTGGIGYEQYF
TGTGCCAGCTCGCCCCAGACAGGGGGAATAGGGTACGAGCAGTACTTC
>once|.|TRBJ2-2|TRBV4-1
CASGSTTNTGELFF
TGCGCCAGCGGATCTACTACTAACACCGGGGAGCTGTTTTTT
>.|TRBD2|TRBJ2-3|TRBV28
CASSRFREDEDTQYF
TGTGCCAGCAGCAGATTTCGGGAGGACGAAGATACGCAGTATTTT
>.|.|TRBJ1-1|TRBV9
CASSVAPNREGGEAFF
TGTGCCAGCAGCGTAGCCCCTAACAGGGAGGGTGGTGAAGCTTTCTTT
>.|TRBD2|TRBJ2-7|TRBV9
CASSGGTSGTYEQYF
TGTGCCAGCAGCGGAGGGACTAGCGGGACCTACGAGCAGTACTTC
>.|.|TRBJ2-1|TRBV28
CASSYNEQFF
TGTGCCAGCTCCTACAATGAGCAGTTCTTC
>.|.|TRBJ2-7|TRBV14
CASSQFFPPIRYYEQYF
TGTGCCAGCAGCCAATTCTTTCCCCCCATTCGATACTACGAGCAGTACTTC
>.|.|TRBJ2-7|TRBV4-1
CASSHFPQDEQYF
TGCGCCAGCAGCCACTTCCCTCAGGACGAGCAGTACTTC
>.|.|TRBJ2-7|TRBV10-1
CASSESNFDPTASYEQYF
TGCGCCAGCAGTGAGTCAAATTTTGACCCCACCGCCTCCTACGAGCAGTACTTC
>.|.|TRBJ2-7|TRBV13
CASSFRRAREEQYF
TGTGCCAGCAGCTTTCGTCGAGCCCGCGAGGAGCAGTACTTC
>.|TRBD2|TRBJ2-2|TRBV7-9
CASTGGRQDKTGELFF
TGTGCCAGCACCGGGGGGAGGCAGGACAAAACCGGGGAGCTGTTTTTT
>.|.|TRBJ1-5|TRBV7-9
CASSPGGNQPQHF
TGTGCCAGCAGCCCCGGGGGGAATCAGCCCCAGCATTTT
>.|.|TRBJ2-7|TRBV7-9
CASSSSPIEQYF
TGTGCCAGCAGCTCAAGCCCGATAGAGCAGTACTTC
>.|TRBD2|TRBJ2-7|TRBV10-3
CAISELGTSGVYEQYF
TGTGCCATCAGTGAGTTGGGGACTAGCGGCGTCTACGAGCAGTACTTC
>.|.|TRBJ2-7|TRBV7-8
CASRPGSSYEQYF
TGTGCCAGCAGACCGGGGTCTTCCTACGAGCAGTACTTC
>.|TRBD2|TRBJ2-7|TRBV7-9
CASTPGGVSSPISYEQYF
TGTGCCAGCACCCCTGGGGGGGTTTCCAGCCCTATCTCCTACGAGCAGTACTTC
>.|.|TRBJ1-1|TRBV7-8
CASSLGQPLWEAFF
TGTGCCAGCAGCTTAGGACAGCCCTTGTGGGAAGCTTTCTTT
>.|TRBD2|TRBJ2-7|TRBV29-1
CSVVLAGEQYF
TGCAGCGTTGTACTAGCGGGCGAGCAGTACTTC